This TCR beta chain is drawn from a study of early T cells in non-severe SARS-CoV-2 infection. In the study overall: Unsorted whole-blood RNA was sequenced in bulk, leaving chains unpaired.

The table lists this clonotype with a few counts. TCRdb recomputed calls from the 5' RACE reads with MiXCR, one row per CDR3 protein. The table includes roughly 66,000 distinct CDR3 sequences, 9.1% detected once. The V end lost 10 bases, the J end lost 0 bases, and 16 bases lay between the germline ends. The CDR3 runs 15 residues. From germline, CDR1 is WSHSY and CDR2 SAAADI. The clonotype originates from an adult who was a healthcare worker with PCR-confirmed SARS-CoV-2 infection or an uninfected control (not recorded which). The genes are TRBV10-2 and TRBJ2-1; TRBD2 is a possible D gene (5 bases). The sample was whole blood. The CDR3 DNA reads as TGCGCCACCTCCGTCGGGGATGGCTCCTACAATGAGCAGTTCTTC. It is translated as CATSVGDGSYNEQFF.